A single sample gave rise to the 30 T cell receptor beta chains below, sequenced in a study of blood T cell repertoires in COVID-19. Using immunoSEQ multiplex PCR, the repertoire was profiled, and TCRdb retains in-frame clones only, with some absent. The sample lists about 260,000 clones, more than 75% seen once, with more than 2% in the top ten. Specimen: PBMCs or T cells enriched from blood (not recorded which). The receptor set was obtained from a woman in her 50s who had recovered from COVID-19.

The chain uses TRBV19 and TRBJ1-1, with TRBD1 matching 7 bases. The CDR3 has 12 residues. The J segment lost 6 bases and the V segment lost 2 bases, leaving 0 bases of the junction unmatched. Germline CDR1 is LNHDA and CDR2 is SQIVND (reference sequence). The CDR3 here is CASSITGAEAFF. In DNA form, the CDR3 reads TGTGCCAGTAGTATAACAGGGGCTGAAGCTTTCTTT.

This chain links TRBV11-2 with TRBJ2-7; tentative D call: TRBD1 (5 bases). Trimming cost V 5 bases and J 2 bases, with 16 bases left between them. This CDR3 comprises 15 residues. CDR1 is SGHAT and CDR2 is FQNNGV in the germline V gene. Here the CDR3 reads CASSTRQSITYEQYF. CDR3 bases: TGTGCCAGCAGCACACGACAGTCCATTACCTACGAGCAGTACTTC.

The V gene is TRBV2, the J gene TRBJ1-5, with D perhaps matching TRBD1 (5 bases). This CDR3 spans 16 amino acids. Germline-derived CDR1 and CDR2 are SNHLY and FYNNEI. V shed 5 bases and J shed 6 bases, with 20 bases lying between them. CDR3 nucleotides: TGTGCCAGCAGTTTTTATCTAGGGGAACCAAGTCAGCCCCAGCATTTT. This encodes CASSFYLGEPSQPQHF. The entire variable domain, with the rest obtained from reference TRBV2 and TRBJ1-5, is as follows: EPEVTQTPSHQVTQMGQEVILRCVPISNHLYFYWYRQILGQKVEFLVSFYNNEISEKSEIFDDQFSVERPDGSNFTLKIRSTKLEDSAMYFCASSFYLGEPSQPQHFGDGTRLSIL.

This clone was detected only once. This chain joins TRBV20-1 and TRBJ2-3; 12 positions agree with TRBD2. The CDR3 has 18 amino acids. After removal of 3 bases from V and 6 bases from J, the junction contained 16 bases not matched to a gene. In germline, CDR1 is DFQATT, CDR2 SNEGSKA (reference sequence). CDR3 protein: CSASNPSGGAGVLDTQYF. The CDR3 DNA sequence: TGCAGTGCTAGTAATCCTAGCGGGGGGGCCGGTGTTCTTGATACGCAGTATTTT.

This chain links TRBV30 with TRBJ1-5; perhaps TRBD1 as D (5 bases). The V and J ends lost 1 base and 5 bases respectively, with 9 bases between them. Per the germline V gene, CDR1 is GTSNPN and CDR2 is SVGIG (reference sequence). The CDR3 has 13 residues. This CDR3 reads CAWSAGRDQPQHF. As DNA, the CDR3 is TGTGCCTGGAGTGCGGGCAGGGATCAGCCCCAGCATTTT.

J is TRBJ1-2 and V is TRBV10-3; 7 nucleotides line up with TRBD1. This CDR3 spans 13 amino acids. V shed 7 bases, J shed 4 bases, and the junction held 6 bases outside the gene matches. Germline V lookup: CDR1 ENHRY, CDR2 SYGVKD. CDR3 protein: CAIKDRETYGYTF. The CDR3 DNA is TGTGCCATCAAAGACAGGGAGACCTATGGCTACACCTTC.

The V and J genes are TRBV19 and TRBJ2-7, with TRBD2 matching over 10 bases. The CDR3 runs 16 residues. The V gene end was trimmed by 4 bases and the J gene end by 2 bases; junction bases not matched to a gene: 8. The V gene's germline CDR1 is LNHDA and CDR2 SQIVND (reference sequence). The CDR3 sequence: CASSSKVAGGTYEQYF. As DNA, the CDR3 is TGTGCCAGTAGTAGCAAAGTAGCGGGAGGTACCTACGAGCAGTACTTC. Using reference TRBV19 and TRBJ2-7 for the parts outside the CDR3, the full variable domain is DGGITQSPKYLFRKEGQNVTLSCEQNLNHDAMYWYRQDPGQGLRLIYYSQIVNDFQKGDIAEGYSVSREKKESFPLTVTSAQKNPTAFYLCASSSKVAGGTYEQYFGPGTRLTVT.

This clone was counted a single time. V usage is TRBV5-1 and J usage is TRBJ1-4, with TRBD1 matching 8 bases. The V gene end was trimmed by 4 bases and the J gene end by 4 bases; junction bases not matched to a gene: 6. CDR3 length: 15 amino acids. The germline V gene has CDR1 SGHRS and CDR2 YFSETQ. The CDR3 DNA reads TGCGCCAGCAGCGTGACAGGGGCTCATAATGAAAAACTGTTTTTT. Its protein product is CASSVTGAHNEKLFF.

This clone appeared once. This chain links TRBV5-1 with TRBJ1-4; 8 nucleotides agree with TRBD1. V trimming: 4 bases; J trimming: 7 bases; junction bases outside the gene matches: 6. This CDR3 region has 14 residues. Germline V CDR1 and CDR2: SGHRS, YFSETQ. The CDR3 region is CASSMGQAREKLFF. The CDR3 DNA reads as TGCGCCAGCAGCATGGGACAGGCACGTGAAAAACTGTTTTTT.

The sample holds one count of this clone. This same CDR3 is encoded by further DNA sequences in the sample. The chain recombines TRBV7-9 with TRBJ2-7; D perhaps matches TRBD1 (6 bases). Germline assignment: CDR1 SEHNR and CDR2 FQNEAQ (reference sequence). This CDR3 region has 13 residues. Trimming took 1 base from V and 3 from J, leaving 7 bases between them. The CDR3 loop reads CASSLGQVYEQYF. DNA of the CDR3: TGTGCCAGCAGCTTAGGACAGGTCTACGAGCAGTACTTC.

The J gene is TRBJ1-1, the V gene TRBV5-1, with 7 bases lining up with TRBD1. Germline V lookup: CDR1 SGHRS, CDR2 YFSETQ. Trimming took 3 bases from V and 2 from J; bases not matched to a gene: 7. This CDR3 has 15 amino acids. In nucleotides, the CDR3 is TGCGCCAGCAGCTCTGGTGGGACAGTAAACACTGAAGCTTTCTTT. Protein: CASSSGGTVNTEAFF.

Written as DNA, the CDR3 is TGTGCCAGTAGTGCCGAAACAGGGGTTCTAAGCTCCTATAATTCACCCCTCCACTTT. Residues: CASSAETGVLSSYNSPLHF. The chain joins TRBV19 to TRBJ1-6; 7 bases line up with TRBD1. The length of the CDR3 is 19 residues. Trimming took 5 bases from V and 0 from J; bases not matched to a gene: 13. Germline V lookup: CDR1 LNHDA, CDR2 SQIVND (reference sequence).

J is TRBJ2-3 and V is TRBV14, with unresolved D. V lost 0 bases, J lost 2 bases, and 12 bases lay in between. From germline, CDR1 is SGHDN and CDR2 FVKESK. The CDR3 is 16 amino acids. The CDR3 is CASSQEPTVATDTQYF. Here the CDR3 DNA reads TGTGCCAGCAGCCAAGAGCCCACGGTCGCCACAGATACGCAGTATTTT.

This clone appeared a few times. V gene TRBV4-1 combines with J gene TRBJ1-2; 7 bases match TRBD1. CDR1 is MGHRA and CDR2 is YSYEKL in the germline V gene. V shed 3 bases and J 4 bases; nucleotides not matched to a gene: 11. The CDR3 runs to 16 residues. The CDR3 is CASSQAGTVLGYGYTF. The DNA for the CDR3 is TGCGCCAGCAGCCAGGCCGGGACAGTTTTGGGCTATGGCTACACCTTC.

This rearrangement joins TRBV10-3 to TRBJ1-2; 8 bases are shared with TRBD1. Germline-derived CDR1 and CDR2 are ENHRY and SYGVKD. The CDR3 loop spans 15 amino acids. With V trimmed by 2 bases and J by 4 bases, 6 bases remained unmatched. The CDR3 coding sequence is TGTGCCATCAGTGAGCAGACAGGGGAGGCCTATGGCTACACCTTC. Translating it yields CAISEQTGEAYGYTF.

The J gene is TRBJ1-3, the V gene TRBV7-9; D may be TRBD1 (5 bases). The CDR3 spans 15 residues. V was cut by 10 bases and J by 1 base, with 17 bases left in between. Germline-derived CDR1 and CDR2 are SEHNR and FQNEAQ (reference sequence). The DNA of the CDR3 is TGTGCCATTCACGGGCAGGGATTTTCTGGAAACACCATATATTTT. Translating it yields CAIHGQGFSGNTIYF.

The chain is built from TRBV11-2 and TRBJ1-3; TRBD1 aligns across 7 bases. The length of the CDR3 is 14 residues. With V trimmed by 5 bases and J by 0 bases, 1 base remained unmatched. CDR1 is SGHAT, CDR2 FQNNGV, per germline. CDR3 sequence reads: CASSRDSSGNTIYF. DNA of the CDR3: TGTGCCAGCAGCCGGGACAGCTCTGGAAACACCATATATTTT.

V usage is TRBV2 and J usage is TRBJ2-7; no clear D. The CDR3 is made up of 15 amino acids. The germline CDR1 and CDR2 sequences are SNHLY and FYNNEI. V was clipped by 4 bases and J by 0 bases, with 13 bases between them. Here the CDR3 reads CASSGGHRFSYEQYF. CDR3 nucleotides: TGTGCCAGCAGTGGAGGCCACCGATTCTCCTACGAGCAGTACTTC.

The V and J genes are TRBV5-3 and TRBJ1-1; D is unresolved. TRBV5-3 qualifies as an ORF whose function is uncertain. CDR3 length: 18 amino acids. V was trimmed by 0 bases and J by 0 bases, leaving 18 bases between them. The CDR3 region is CARSLEQNTTVMNTEAFF. CDR3 nucleotides: TGTGCCAGAAGCTTGGAACAGAACACCACTGTTATGAACACTGAAGCTTTCTTT.

V gene TRBV30 combines with J gene TRBJ1-2; D might be TRBD1 (6 bases). The CDR3 totals 14 residues. Germline V CDR1 and CDR2: GTSNPN, SVGIG (reference sequence). V was pared by 3 bases and J by 5 bases, with 16 bases between. As DNA, the CDR3 is TGTGCCTGGAGATTAAAGGGGGTGGAGTATGGCTACACCTTC. Translation gives CAWRLKGVEYGYTF.

A few counts support this clone. V is TRBV29-1 and J is TRBJ2-2, with a tentative D call TRBD1 (6 bases). V gave up 1 base and J gave up 3 bases, with 9 bases separating them. The CDR3 consists of 14 residues. CDR1 and CDR2 from the germline V gene are SQVTM and ANQGSEA. In nucleotides, the CDR3 is TGCAGCGTTGAAGCCAGACAGGACACCGGGGAGCTGTTTTTT. It translates to CSVEARQDTGELFF.

The rearrangement links TRBV6-5 to TRBJ2-7; TRBD2 matches 8 bases. Looked up from germline, CDR1 is MNHEY and CDR2 is SVGAGI. V shed 6 bases, J shed 2 bases, and the junction held 9 bases outside the gene matches. The length of the CDR3 is 15 residues. The CDR3 protein is CASSPGERGTYEQYF. In DNA form, the CDR3 reads TGTGCCAGCAGCCCCGGGGAGCGGGGGACCTACGAGCAGTACTTC.

Regarding this clone: Distinct nucleotide sequences in the sample also encode this CDR3. J is TRBJ2-3 and V is TRBV7-9, with D unresolved. Germline V gene lookup returns CDR1 SEHNR and CDR2 FQNEAQ (reference sequence). V was pared by 1 base and J by 4 bases, with 6 bases between. The CDR3 has 13 residues. The CDR3 DNA reads as TGTGCCAGCAGCTTAGATGAGGCAGATACGCAGTATTTT. It specifies CASSLDEADTQYF.

The chain employs TRBV18 and TRBJ1-5, with 7 bases identical to TRBD1. The germline gives CDR1 KGHSH, CDR2 LQKENI. This CDR3 spans 14 amino acids. The V gene end was trimmed by 2 bases and the J gene end by 5 bases; junction bases not matched to a gene: 3. The CDR3 protein is CASSPTQGDQPQHF. CDR3 nucleotide sequence: TGTGCCAGCTCACCAACGCAGGGGGATCAGCCCCAGCATTTT.

The chain recombines TRBV24-1 with TRBJ2-1, with TRBD1 matching over 9 bases. With V trimmed by 5 bases and J by 4 bases, 5 bases remained unmatched. Per the germline V gene, CDR1 is KGHDR and CDR2 is SFDVKD. This CDR3 spans 15 amino acids. The CDR3 reads CATSAGTGFYNEQFF. The DNA of the CDR3 is TGTGCCACCAGTGCCGGGACAGGGTTTTACAATGAGCAGTTCTTC.

The genes are TRBV4-1 and TRBJ1-5, with D tentatively TRBD1 (6 bases). Per germline, CDR1 MGHRA and CDR2 YSYEKL. The CDR3 is made up of 16 amino acids. Trimming shortened V by 0 bases and J by 4 bases, and 13 bases separated the two germline ends. CDR3 region: CASSQEGGGLNQPQHF. In nucleotides, the CDR3 is TGCGCCAGCAGCCAAGAAGGGGGAGGGTTGAATCAGCCCCAGCATTTT.

V usage is TRBV7-2 and J usage is TRBJ2-3; D is undetermined. CDR1 and CDR2 from the germline V gene are SGHTA and FQGNSA. This CDR3 spans 13 amino acids. Trimming took 5 bases from V and 4 from J, leaving 10 bases between them. CDR3 sequence: CASSKYSADTQYF. DNA of the CDR3: TGTGCCAGCAGCAAATATAGTGCAGATACGCAGTATTTT.

The chain joins TRBV4-1 to TRBJ1-5; D is perhaps TRBD1 (5 bases). CDR3 size: 16 residues. The germline V gene has CDR1 MGHRA and CDR2 YSYEKL. V was trimmed by 5 bases and J by 3 bases, leaving 17 bases between them. CDR3 bases: TGCGCCAGCAGCGACCAGCTCAGGGTTATCAATCAGCCCCAGCATTTT. Translated, it gives CASSDQLRVINQPQHF.

The DNA of the CDR3 is TGTGCCAGTAGTGATGGACAAGGAGTGTGGCCCCAGCATTTT. Protein: CASSDGQGVWPQHF. The rearrangement uses TRBV19 and TRBJ1-5; tentative D call: TRBD1 (5 bases). Germline V gives CDR1 LNHDA, CDR2 SQIVND (reference sequence). V was trimmed by 5 bases and J by 9 bases, leaving 17 bases between them. The CDR3 runs 14 residues. Looking up the rest from reference TRBV19 and TRBJ1-5 gives the full variable domain: DGGITQSPKYLFRKEGQNVTLSCEQNLNHDAMYWYRQDPGQGLRLIYYSQIVNDFQKGDIAEGYSVSREKKESFPLTVTSAQKNPTAFYLCASSDGQGVWPQHFGDGTRLSIL.

The chain has TRBV5-5 and TRBJ2-7; no clear D. CDR3 length: 15 amino acids. CDR1 SGHKS and CDR2 YYEKEE come from the germline V gene (reference sequence). Between the trimmed V and J ends, which lost 0 bases and 5 bases, there was a span of 15 bases. The CDR3 spells CASSLVGSGLDEQYF. The DNA for the CDR3 is TGTGCCAGCAGCTTGGTTGGGTCAGGCCTGGACGAGCAGTACTTC. Filled out from reference TRBV5-5 and TRBJ2-7, the complete variable domain reads DAGVTQSPTHLIKTRGQQVTLRCSPISGHKSVSWYQQVLGQGPQFIFQYYEKEERGRGNFPDRFSARQFPNYSSELNVNALLLGDSALYLCASSLVGSGLDEQYFGPGTRLTVT.